Listed below are T cell receptor beta chains from one sample, sequenced in a study of blood T cell repertoires in COVID-19. The assay was immunoSEQ multiplex PCR, and TCRdb's table has in-frame clones only and misses some. The top ten clones hold 3% of a sample with hundreds of thousands of clones, more than 80% of them seen once. The specimen was peripheral blood. These receptors were collected from a woman under 40 with COVID-19, enrolled during active disease. The CDR3 runs from the conserved cysteine through the conserved F or W. Fields, in order: clone size, J gene, D gene, V gene, CDR3 DNA, CDR3 protein. D genes are given only for firm matches. Clone size is not always given. Where it is, it says once, few, many or a class for expanded clones.

>once|TRBJ2-2|TRBD2|TRBV7-2
TGTGCCAGCAGCTGGGGACTACCTACCCGGGAGCTGTTTTTT
CASSWGLPTRELFF
>once|TRBJ2-7|-|TRBV4-3
TGCGCCAGCAGCCAAGGTGTCACTACATCCTCCTACGAGCAGTACTTC
CASSQGVTTSSYEQYF
>-|TRBJ1-2|-|TRBV24-1
TGTGCCACCAGTGACCCGGACAGAAGAGACTATGGCTACACCTTC
CATSDPDRRDYGYTF
>-|TRBJ1-6|TRBD1|TRBV12-5
TGTGCTAGTGGTTTAGGGACAGGGGAAAATTCACCCCTCCACTTT
CASGLGTGENSPLHF
>few|TRBJ2-2|TRBD1|TRBV7-6
TGTGCCAGCAACAGGGGCACCGGGGAGCTGTTTTTT
CASNRGTGELFF
>-|TRBJ2-7|TRBD1|TRBV5-1
TGCGCCAGCAGCCCATCGGGACAGGCTACCTACGAGCAGTACTTC
CASSPSGQATYEQYF
>-|TRBJ2-2|TRBD2|TRBV30
TGTGCCTGGAACCTACTAGCGGGAGGTACCGGGGAGCTGTTTTTT
CAWNLLAGGTGELFF
>-|TRBJ1-2|-|TRBV6-5
TGTGCCAGCAGTAGGGACAACCTCTATGGCTACACCTTC
CASSRDNLYGYTF
>-|TRBJ2-2|-|TRBV19
TGTGCCAGTATGAGGCCAGCGCGCACCGGGGAGCTGTTTTTT
CASMRPARTGELFF
>-|TRBJ2-1|-|TRBV7-9
TGTGCCAGCGGACGGGACACCCTCTACAATGAGCAGTTCTTC
CASGRDTLYNEQFF
>few|TRBJ2-3|TRBD2|TRBV7-9
TGTGCCAGCAGCTTACTTGGACTAGTTACAGATACGCAGTATTTT
CASSLLGLVTDTQYF
>-|TRBJ1-1|-|TRBV7-2
TGTGCCAGCAGCTTACATCGGACAATCGGCGCTGAAGCTTTCTTT
CASSLHRTIGAEAFF
>-|TRBJ1-1|-|TRBV2
TGTGCCAGCAGTAAATTACCGGCTGAAGCTTTCTTT
CASSKLPAEAFF
>-|TRBJ2-2|-|TRBV7-2
TGTGCCAGCAGCTTAGAGCCCGTAACCGGGGAGCTGTTTTTT
CASSLEPVTGELFF
>-|TRBJ1-2|-|TRBV12-3/TRBV12-4
TGTGCCAGCAGTTTTACGAGCCCCCATGGCTACACCTTC
CASSFTSPHGYTF